This TCR beta chain was sequenced during a study of metastatic and nonmetastatic thyroid tumors (dated by TCRdb to the early 2020s). Study-level background: For patients with malignant and with benign thyroid disease, the researchers compared repertoires between peripheral blood samples and tumor or nodule tissue samples.

This clone has a count of ten or more. Its antigen is not yet known. Per-nucleotide qualities are absent, and no much larger clonotype sits a single base away. No patient had received any treatment before thyroid surgery. Using T-cell receptor beta sequencing, the researchers looked back retrospectively at clinical samples from patients, gathered between the early 2010s and the late 2010s. Paper-wide results and their limitations: TCR beta diversity was reported as significantly higher in malignant tumors than in benign nodules, in both blood and tumor samples.

Library preparation employed PCR. Sequenced on an Illumina HiSeq 4000. High-throughput sequencing was used to profile the TCR beta-chain CDR3 region of every patient. The original pipeline was this. The researchers built a classifier to tell apart papillary thyroid cancer patients with distant metastasis, based on CDR3 differences among clinicopathological groups. To measure repertoire diversity the researchers used the Shannon index, while the Morisita-Horn index served to gauge how similar the tumor and blood repertoires were. The public reads were run again by TCRdb, first through fastp at Q25 and then through MiXCR, and only productive beta chains were kept. The V and J calls come from TCRdb's annotation, not from the publication. The sample contains 84,000 or so clones, 8.6% of them found a single time. 8.8% of the sample is in the top ten clones. Counted from cysteine to phenylalanine, this CDR3 has 12 amino acids. CDR3 DNA only is kept here, 36 bases in frame from base 1. CDR1 MNHNS and CDR2 SASEGT were looked up in the germline V gene. V gives up 7 bases and J gives up 5 bases, and the segment between their germline ends measures 11 bases.

The rearranged segments are TRBV6-1 and TRBJ1-1; the D gene is perhaps TRBD1, from 5 matching bases. The TCR was taken from a female donor with papillary thyroid cancer or a benign thyroid nodule (not recorded which). Some clones in this sample may be carry-over from other donors' samples. Material: blood. In nucleotide form, the sequence is TGTGCCAGCAATCTGGGGGAAACTGAAGCTTTCTTT. It is translated as CASNLGETEAFF.